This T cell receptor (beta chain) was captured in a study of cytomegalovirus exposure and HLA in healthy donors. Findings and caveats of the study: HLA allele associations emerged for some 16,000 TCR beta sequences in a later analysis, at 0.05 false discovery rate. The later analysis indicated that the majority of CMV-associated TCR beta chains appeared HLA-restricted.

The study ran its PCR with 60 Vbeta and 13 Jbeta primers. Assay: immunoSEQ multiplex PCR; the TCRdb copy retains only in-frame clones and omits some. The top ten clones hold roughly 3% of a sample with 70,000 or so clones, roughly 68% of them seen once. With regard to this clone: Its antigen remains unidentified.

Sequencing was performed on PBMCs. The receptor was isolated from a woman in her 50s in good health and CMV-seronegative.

The CDR3 DNA sequence: TGCGCCAGCAGCCGCGGTTCCGGGAGTTACTCCTACGAGCAGTACTTC. Translation: CASSRGSGSYSYEQYF. This chain connects TRBV4-1 to TRBJ2-7; D may be TRBD2 (6 bases). Germline assignment: CDR1 MGHRA and CDR2 YSYEKL. V shed 4 bases and J shed 0 bases, with 16 bases lying between them. The CDR3 spans 16 residues.